One sample yielded the 29 T cell receptor beta chains listed below, sequenced in a study of control samples from healthy donors and cancer patients. The assay was immunoSEQ multiplex PCR, and TCRdb's table has in-frame clones only and misses some. This sample carries 130,000 to 150,000 clones, approximately 91% of them seen once, and the ten largest clones take more than 3%. The material sequenced was blood. The receptor set was obtained from a young man in good health.

The genes are TRBV6-5 and TRBJ1-5; no reliable D call. V was shortened by 9 bases and J by 2 bases, with 14 bases between the two germline ends. Germline CDR1 reads MNHEY; CDR2 reads SVGAGI. The CDR3 loop spans 14 amino acids. CDR3 protein: CASSSNYGNQPQHF. DNA of the CDR3: TGTGCCAGTTCGTCCAACTATGGCAATCAGCCCCAGCATTTT.

The V call is TRBV14, the J call TRBJ2-1; D unclear. Trimming took 1 base from V and 6 from J, leaving 13 bases between them. Per germline, CDR1 SGHDN and CDR2 FVKESK. CDR3 length: 15 residues. The CDR3 coding sequence is TGTGCCAGCAGCCAAGTTTCAACGGCGAGCAATGAGCAGTTCTTC. It yields the protein CASSQVSTASNEQFF.

The gene calls are TRBV10-2 and TRBJ1-2; no clear D gene. This CDR3 region has 12 residues. The ends were cut back, 2 bases at V and 5 bases at J, with 6 bases in the middle. From germline, CDR1 is WSHSY and CDR2 SAAADI. In nucleotides, the CDR3 is TGCGCCAGCAGTGAGGGGAGGTATGGCTACACCTTC. Its protein product is CASSEGRYGYTF.

This clone has only one observation. The CDR3 nucleotides are TGCGCCAGCAGTGAGTCTTGGGACACCATATATTTT. Encoded protein: CASSESWDTIYF. J is TRBJ1-3 and V is TRBV10-2; unclear D gene. The length of the CDR3 is 12 residues. V was cut by 0 bases and J by 8 bases, with 5 bases left in between. CDR1 and CDR2 from the germline V gene are WSHSY and SAAADI.

The gene calls are TRBV28 and TRBJ1-1, with unresolved D. The CDR3 sequence is 12 residues long. Germline assignment: CDR1 MDHEN and CDR2 SYDVKM. Deletions cut 6 bases from V and 7 bases from J, with 12 bases between. CDR3 DNA: TGTGCCAGCAGCCCCGATTTGAGTGAAGCTTTCTTT. Protein sequence: CASSPDLSEAFF.

The rearrangement links TRBV6-4 to TRBJ2-3; 9 bases agree with TRBD2. Germline CDR1 is MRHNA and CDR2 is SNTAGT. The CDR3 spans 17 residues. V shed 10 bases and J 2 bases; nucleotides not matched to a gene: 16. The CDR3 sequence: CATLPLQRGAHTDTQYF. For the CDR3, the DNA is TGTGCCACCCTCCCACTCCAGCGGGGGGCCCACACAGATACGCAGTATTTT.

This clone was seen a single time. This chain joins TRBV6-1 and TRBJ1-1, with D possibly TRBD1 on 5 matching bases. The germline CDR1 and CDR2 sequences are MNHNS and SASEGT. Between the trimmed V and J ends, which lost 3 bases and 4 bases, there was a span of 15 bases. The CDR3 is 15 residues long. The CDR3 DNA is TGTGCCAGCAGTGACCGGTCCGTCGGGGGCACTGAAGCTTTCTTT. Translation gives CASSDRSVGGTEAFF.

The V call is TRBV11-2, the J call TRBJ1-2; maybe TRBD1 (5 bases). There are 16 residues in the CDR3. Per germline, CDR1 SGHAT and CDR2 FQNNGV. Trimming removed 2 bases at V and 4 bases at J, with 17 bases between. The CDR3 DNA sequence: TGTGCCAGCAGCTTATGGCAGGGCCCGACCGTCTATGGCTACACCTTC. The encoded protein is CASSLWQGPTVYGYTF.

CDR3 DNA: TGTGCCTGGAGTGTAGGGATGAACACTGAAGCTTTCTTT. Translation gives CAWSVGMNTEAFF. The chain combines TRBV30 with TRBJ1-1; no reliable D call. Trimming removed 0 bases from V and 0 bases from J, with 5 bases in between. The CDR3 covers 13 residues. The germline CDR1 and CDR2 sequences are GTSNPN and SVGIG (reference sequence).

The J gene is TRBJ2-3, the V gene TRBV7-8, with 7 bases matching TRBD2. The CDR3 is made up of 18 amino acids. Germline V gene lookup returns CDR1 SGHVS and CDR2 FQNEAQ. After removal of 1 base from V and 0 bases from J, the junction contained 10 bases not matched to a gene. In DNA, the CDR3 is TGTGCCAGCAGCTTAGGCCCCGCTACTAGCGCCAGCACAGATACGCAGTATTTT. It yields the protein CASSLGPATSASTDTQYF.

A single count supports this clone. This chain connects TRBV6-6 to TRBJ2-2; D remains ambiguous. The CDR3 has 12 residues. With 5 bases removed from V and 4 bases from J, the gap between germline ends came to 5 bases. Germline lookup yields CDR1 MNHNY and CDR2 SVGAGI (reference sequence). CDR3 region: CASSTPTGELFF. CDR3 bases: TGTGCCAGCAGTACCCCCACCGGGGAGCTGTTTTTT.

This clone was counted a single time. The chain joins TRBV6-5 to TRBJ2-2; the D gene is possibly TRBD1 (6 bases). Per germline, CDR1 MNHEY and CDR2 SVGAGI. Trimming took off 0 bases at V and 5 bases at J, with 7 bases between the two ends. This CDR3 has 14 amino acids. The CDR3 region is CASSYSGGTGELFF. As DNA, the CDR3 is TGTGCCAGCAGTTACTCAGGGGGTACCGGGGAGCTGTTTTTT.

V and J are TRBV7-2 and TRBJ1-3; D not resolved. The CDR3 covers 15 residues. V lost 3 bases to trimming and J lost 3 bases, with 12 bases between them. The germline V gene has CDR1 SGHTA and CDR2 FQGNSA. CDR3: CASSLPAGFGNTIYF. DNA of the CDR3: TGTGCCAGCAGCTTGCCAGCGGGGTTTGGAAACACCATATATTTT.

The chain is built from TRBV6-1 and TRBJ1-5, with D unresolved. The ends were cut back, 1 base at V and 7 bases at J, with 11 bases in the middle. CDR3 size: 14 residues. CDR1 is MNHNS, CDR2 SASEGT, per germline. The CDR3, as DNA: TGTGCCAGCAGTGAAGTTGTGGGTCGACAGCCCCAGCATTTT. Its protein product is CASSEVVGRQPQHF.

V and J are TRBV5-8 and TRBJ1-2; possibly TRBD1 for D (5 bases). The CDR3 spans 16 residues. V shed 0 bases and J shed 4 bases, with 16 bases lying between them. Germline assignment: CDR1 SGHTS and CDR2 YDEGEE. CDR3 in amino acids: CASSLDFGTGAYGYTF. The CDR3 nucleotides read TGTGCCAGCAGCTTGGATTTTGGCACCGGGGCCTATGGCTACACCTTC.

The gene calls are TRBV24-1 and TRBJ2-1; tentative D call: TRBD1 (5 bases). Trimming cost V 3 bases and J 9 bases, with 14 bases left between them. The V gene's germline CDR1 is KGHDR and CDR2 SFDVKD. The CDR3 runs to 14 residues. CDR3 in amino acids: CATSDPKTVGEQFF. Written as DNA, the CDR3 is TGTGCCACCAGTGATCCAAAGACAGTCGGTGAGCAGTTCTTC.

This chain connects TRBV28 to TRBJ1-6; TRBD1 is a possible D gene (6 bases). The CDR3 extends over 16 amino acids. Germline lookup yields CDR1 MDHEN and CDR2 SYDVKM. Trimming removed 4 bases at V and 4 bases at J, with 14 bases between. CDR3 sequence (DNA): TGTGCCAGCAGTTCACCAGGACAGATATATAATTCACCCCTCCACTTT. This codes for CASSSPGQIYNSPLHF.

This chain links TRBV7-2 with TRBJ2-2; 7 positions agree with TRBD1. The CDR3 is made up of 13 amino acids. Trimming took 5 bases from V and 15 from J; bases not matched to a gene: 12. Germline V gives CDR1 SGHTA, CDR2 FQGNSA. CDR3 loop: CASSDPGQREVFF. The CDR3 DNA sequence: TGTGCCAGCAGCGACCCGGGACAGAGAGAAGTGTTTTTT.

The chain links TRBV7-9 to TRBJ1-1; D is perhaps TRBD1 (5 bases). CDR3 size: 13 residues. Germline V lookup: CDR1 SEHNR, CDR2 FQNEAQ (reference sequence). Deletions cut 6 bases from V and 6 bases from J, with 14 bases between. CDR3 in amino acids: CASSQGVGPEAFF. CDR3 nucleotides: TGTGCCAGCAGTCAAGGGGTTGGCCCTGAAGCTTTCTTT.

The sample holds one count of this clone. The chain links TRBV7-9 to TRBJ1-4; 10 nucleotides line up with TRBD1. Germline V lookup: CDR1 SEHNR, CDR2 FQNEAQ (reference sequence). V shed 4 bases, J shed 8 bases, and the junction held 10 bases outside the gene matches. The CDR3 extends over 16 amino acids. This chain's CDR3 is CASSSPVGTGAEKLFF. CDR3 bases: TGTGCCAGCAGCTCCCCCGTCGGGACAGGGGCCGAAAAACTGTTTTTT.

This clone was detected only once. J is TRBJ1-5 and V is TRBV7-3; D unclear. CDR1 is SGHTA, CDR2 FQGTGA, per germline. The CDR3 contains 13 residues. Trimming removed 2 bases from V and 7 bases from J, with 9 bases in between. CDR3 sequence reads: CASSLLVGQPQHF. CDR3 nucleotide sequence: TGTGCCAGCAGCTTACTCGTTGGGCAGCCCCAGCATTTT. Full variable domain (missing parts from reference TRBV7-3 and TRBJ1-5): GAGVSQTPSNKVTEKGKYVELRCDPISGHTALYWYRQSLGQGPEFLIYFQGTGAADDSGLPNDRFFAVRPEGSVSTLKIQRTERGDSAVYLCASSLLVGQPQHFGDGTRLSIL.

V is TRBV7-2 and J is TRBJ1-5, with D uncertain. V was trimmed by 2 bases and J by 7 bases, leaving 6 bases between them. Germline loops: CDR1 SGHTA, CDR2 FQGNSA. The CDR3 totals 12 residues. The CDR3 DNA is TGTGCCAGCAGCTTACTCGGACAGCCCCAGCATTTT. It specifies CASSLLGQPQHF.

The chain carries TRBV6-5 and TRBJ2-2; D gene uncertain. The CDR3 is 13 residues long. V was shortened by 2 bases and J by 1 base, with 2 bases between the two germline ends. Germline values: CDR1 MNHEY, CDR2 SVGAGI. DNA of the CDR3: TGTGCCAGCAGTTACCAGAACACCGGGGAGCTGTTTTTT. Residues: CASSYQNTGELFF.

The chain combines TRBV27 with TRBJ2-7; D tentatively fits TRBD1 or TRBD2 (5 bases each). Trimming removed 3 bases from V and 2 bases from J, with 11 bases in between. The CDR3 totals 14 residues. The germline CDR1 and CDR2 sequences are MNHEY and SMNVEV (reference sequence). The CDR3 region is CASSFAGSTYEQYF. The CDR3 DNA is TGTGCCAGCAGTTTCGCAGGGAGCACCTACGAGCAGTACTTC.

V usage is TRBV30 and J usage is TRBJ1-2; 7 bases fit TRBD1. The CDR3 runs 14 residues. Germline CDR1 is GTSNPN and CDR2 is SVGIG (reference sequence). V shed 2 bases, J shed 4 bases, and the junction held 7 bases outside the gene matches. CDR3 amino acids: CAWSPGGRVYGYTF. Written as DNA, the CDR3 is TGTGCCTGGAGTCCAGGGGGTAGAGTCTATGGCTACACCTTC.

The chain recombines TRBV9 with TRBJ1-6; D is undetermined. Between the trimmed V and J ends, which lost 3 bases and 8 bases, there was a span of 6 bases. CDR1 is SGDLS and CDR2 is YYNGEE in the germline V gene. The CDR3 covers 12 residues. CDR3 DNA sequence: TGTGCCAGCAGCGCGTGGGATTCACCCCTCCACTTT. Translating gives CASSAWDSPLHF. Complete variable domain (other parts from reference TRBV9 and TRBJ1-6): DSGVTQTPKHLITATGQRVTLRCSPRSGDLSVYWYQQSLDQGLQFLIQYYNGEERAKGNILERFSAQQFPDLHSELNLSSLELGDSALYFCASSAWDSPLHFGNGTRLTVT.

The rearrangement links TRBV2 to TRBJ2-3; D may be TRBD2 (7 bases). V was pared by 3 bases and J by 2 bases, with 9 bases between. The CDR3 is 14 residues long. CDR1 and CDR2 (germline): SNHLY, FYNNEI. CDR3 region: CASSDGGPTDTQYF. CDR3 nucleotide sequence: TGTGCCAGCAGTGACGGGGGGCCCACAGATACGCAGTATTTT.

CDR3 protein: CASSRAPGTNTEAFF. The DNA of the CDR3 is TGTGCCAGCAGTAGAGCTCCGGGGACGAACACTGAAGCTTTCTTT. V is TRBV6-5 and J is TRBJ1-1; the D gene is possibly TRBD1 (5 bases). In germline, CDR1 is MNHEY, CDR2 SVGAGI. CDR3 size: 15 residues. V was clipped by 5 bases and J by 1 base, with 14 bases between them.

DNA of the CDR3: TGTGCCAGCAGCGAGGACAGGGGGGGCTATGGCTACACCTTC. Protein product: CASSEDRGGYGYTF. The rearrangement links TRBV5-4 to TRBJ1-2; TRBD1 matches at 10 bases. Germline values: CDR1 SGHNT, CDR2 YYREEE (reference sequence). Trimming cost V 4 bases and J 4 bases; bases outside gene matches: 4. The CDR3 sequence is 14 residues long.